This T cell receptor (beta chain) was profiled in a study of blood T cell repertoires in COVID-19. For the study at large: Sample material is recorded as cDNA or gDNA derived from T cells, B-cell-depleted T cells, or PBMCs.

The CDR3 runs to 16 residues. V gave up 5 bases and J gave up 4 bases; unmatched junction bases: 8. CDR1 is LGHDT and CDR2 is YNNKEL in the germline V gene (reference sequence). As handled by the study authors: Cell counts per sample came from amplifying reference gene primers. The table came from immunoSEQ multiplex PCR; TCRdb's copy has only in-frame clones and leaves some out. The DNA was the basis for D and trimming; V, J and clone size are from that table. Of more than 75,000 clones listed, approximately 84% are singletons. The sequence was collected from a human donor in a cohort sampled during active COVID-19. Sequenced: peripheral blood. This chain uses TRBV3-1 (or the pseudogene TRBV3-2) with TRBJ1-1; TRBD1 matches at 12 bases. The DNA for the CDR3 is TGTGCCAGCAGCGGGACAGGGGGCGGCCTGAGCACTGAAGCTTTCTTT. Residues: CASSGTGGGLSTEAFF.